The 8 T cell receptor beta chains reported below all come from one sample, sequenced in a study of shared clonotypes between healthy human individuals. Profiling relied on immunoSEQ multiplex PCR, and the TCRdb table lists in-frame clones only, not all of them. The data contain around 1.9 million clones, roughly 93% of them singletons. CD8 cells regarded as naive lacked CD45RO, were positively chosen for CCR7, and omitted terminally differentiated effector memory CD45RA+ cells. The sample consisted of naive CD8+ T cells from PBMCs. All receptors derive from a man between 18 and 29 years old in good health. Some clones in this sample may be carry-over from other donors' samples.

The chain has TRBV5-4 and TRBJ1-1; no definite D call. There are 13 residues in the CDR3. Germline V gene sequence: CDR1 SGHNT, CDR2 YYREEE (reference sequence). The germline V and J ends were trimmed by 3 bases and 8 bases, with 14 bases remaining between them. CDR3 protein: CASSSEEIQEAFF. Here the CDR3 DNA reads TGTGCCAGCAGCTCCGAGGAGATACAGGAAGCTTTCTTT. The full variable domain, completed using reference TRBV5-4 and TRBJ1-1, is ETGVTQSPTHLIKTRGQQVTLRCSSQSGHNTVSWYQQALGQGPQFIFQYYREEENGRGNFPPRFSGLQFPNYSSELNVNALELDDSALYLCASSSEEIQEAFFGQGTRLTVV.

This clone was recorded once. CDR3 nucleotide sequence: TGCGCCAGCAGCCAAGGGTGGCGGGACCCGTCTAACTATGGCTACACCTTC. It codes for CASSQGWRDPSNYGYTF. J is TRBJ1-2 and V is TRBV4-1; possibly TRBD1 for D (5 bases). The length of the CDR3 is 17 residues. Germline V gene sequence: CDR1 MGHRA, CDR2 YSYEKL. V shed 1 base and J shed 0 bases, with 15 bases lying between them.

The rearrangement uses TRBV27 and TRBJ2-1, with a possible D match to TRBD1 (5 bases). Trimming removed 6 bases from V and 4 bases from J, with 22 bases in between. The germline CDR1 and CDR2 sequences are MNHEY and SMNVEV (reference sequence). The CDR3 covers 17 residues. The CDR3 nucleotides read TGTGCCAGCAGCATCAAAAAGGGGCCAGGGCTATACAATGAGCAGTTCTTC. Its protein product is CASSIKKGPGLYNEQFF.

The V call is TRBV5-5, the J call TRBJ2-1; no firm D call. CDR1 and CDR2 (germline): SGHKS, YYEKEE (reference sequence). This CDR3 has 13 residues. With 6 bases removed from V and 0 bases from J, the gap between germline ends came to 7 bases. The CDR3 sequence is CASMDRSYNEQFF. CDR3 nucleotide sequence: TGTGCCAGCATGGACCGCTCCTACAATGAGCAGTTCTTC.

This clone was counted a single time. V is TRBV5-1 and J is TRBJ1-2; possible D gene TRBD1, 5 bases. With 0 bases removed from V and 1 base from J, the gap between germline ends came to 16 bases. The CDR3 extends over 17 amino acids. Germline loops: CDR1 SGHRS, CDR2 YFSETQ. CDR3 nucleotides: TGCGCCAGCAGCTTGGCCCTGACAGCGAATGTTAACTATGGCTACACCTTC. It is translated as CASSLALTANVNYGYTF.

The rearrangement links TRBV28 to TRBJ2-7; the D gene is possibly TRBD2 (6 bases). Germline assignment: CDR1 MDHEN and CDR2 SYDVKM. The CDR3 is 16 amino acids. Trimming shortened V by 4 bases and J by 3 bases, and 19 bases separated the two germline ends. Here the CDR3 reads CASSSPGGGIGYEQYF. CDR3 coding DNA: TGTGCCAGCAGTTCCCCGGGCGGCGGGATTGGCTACGAGCAGTACTTC.

The chain uses TRBV27 and TRBJ2-2, with 11 positions matching TRBD2. CDR1 and CDR2 from the germline V gene are MNHEY and SMNVEV (reference sequence). The junction had 6 bases not matched to a gene; V was cut back by 3 bases and J by 0 bases. CDR3 size: 18 residues. In nucleotides, the CDR3 is TGTGCCAGCAGTTTTTCACTAGCGGGAGCTTCGAACACCGGGGAGCTGTTTTTT. It specifies CASSFSLAGASNTGELFF.

This clone was observed a few times. V and J are TRBV18 and TRBJ1-4; possible D gene TRBD1, 5 bases. This CDR3 region has 15 residues. Per germline, CDR1 KGHSH and CDR2 LQKENI. Trimming took 2 bases from V and 6 from J, leaving 13 bases between them. The CDR3 is CASSPVREVDEKLFF. The CDR3 nucleotides read TGTGCCAGCTCACCAGTCAGGGAAGTAGATGAAAAACTGTTTTTT. The entire variable domain, with the rest obtained from reference TRBV18 and TRBJ1-4, is as follows: NAGVMQNPRHLVRRRGQEARLRCSPMKGHSHVYWYRQLPEEGLKFMVYLQKENIIDESGMPKERFSAEFPKEGPSILRIQQVVRGDSAAYFCASSPVREVDEKLFFGSGTQLSVL.